The clone carrying this T cell receptor beta chain was counted between two and nine times. The antigen is undetermined. This specimen belongs to a study of cytomegalovirus exposure and HLA in healthy donors. Study results and caveats: Per published reports, the classifier diagnosed cytomegalovirus status with high specificity and sensitivity. Near-uniform donor sequencing depth was presumed by presence/absence analyses.

The PCR employed 60 Vbeta primers together with 13 Jbeta primers. Clones were read by immunoSEQ multiplex PCR, and TCRdb kept only the in-frame ones, dropping some. The sample lists over 150,000 clones, about 80% occurring once. The sample consisted of PBMCs. The TCR was taken from a man aged 25-40 years in good health and CMV-seropositive.

CDR3 DNA sequence: TGTGCCAGCAGTAGAGCCGGGGGTGGAGGCTACACCTTC. It specifies CASSRAGGGGYTF. The chain joins TRBV6-5 to TRBJ1-2, with D possibly matching TRBD1 (5 bases). Per germline, CDR1 MNHEY and CDR2 SVGAGI. The CDR3 has 13 residues. V lost 5 bases to trimming and J lost 8 bases, with 15 bases between them.